This T cell receptor (beta chain) was sequenced during a study of cytomegalovirus exposure and HLA in healthy donors (TCRdb year 2017). Looking at the study overall: An earlier analysis of several hundred of the donors reported about 280 Gb of sequence data and around 120 million unique TCR beta sequences obtained from about 179 million T cells. Because of strong linkage in the cohort, roughly five DR-DQ haplotypes were treated as single units for association and clustering. A later genetic analysis took genome-wide SNP genotypes for about three fifths of the 666 donors and used that subset as a discovery cohort. An earlier analysis of several hundred of the donors applied high-throughput TCR beta sequencing to assess whether each TCR beta V gene segment acted as functional or pseudogenic. HLA typing included class I and class II loci at four-digit resolution. Typing coverage differed by locus: A, B, C, DRB1 and DQB1 were typed in about 629-630 donors, DQA1 in 500 to 550, DPA1 in around 580, and DPB1 in around 440. On average, about 240,000 unique TCR beta nucleotide sequences were sequenced per donor among fewer than 500 genotyped donors of the cohort, with roughly 18% of those sequences being non-productive. In addition to the first cohort of approximately 670 subjects, a separate validation cohort of some 120 different subjects was used. The study profiled the T cell repertoires of fewer than 850 subjects by immunosequencing and related them to cytomegalovirus serostatus. Donor age, sex, ethnicity and CMV serostatus were compiled alongside the repertoire data. Every discovery cohort repertoire had been produced on one sequencing platform. A later analysis re-examined previously published TCR beta repertoires from about 700 donors and added high-resolution HLA genotyping to investigate patterns of TCR occurrence. The study aimed to test whether signatures of past pathogen exposure could be identified by cataloging public T cell receptors. An early release that covered 640 HLA-typed donors contained approximately 300 gigabases of sequencing data and tens of millions of unique TCR sequences. High-throughput TCR immunosequencing, statistical association of individual TCRs with disease status, and machine learning were combined to predict cytomegalovirus infection status. Of the approximately 400 genotyped donors, over 80% were placed in the genetic ancestry cluster associated with self-reported Caucasian donors. The later analysis used no new phenotypic data to find candidate immune exposures, relying instead on TCR beta sequences and their occurrence across donors. The study at large found these results: A total of 150 or so TCR beta chains were listed by the study as associated with cytomegalovirus. A later analysis reported that several top co-occurrence clusters appeared linked to parvovirus B19, influenza, CMV and Epstein-Barr virus. Because counts were too low, seventeen rarely observed V segments, including chromosome 9 orphons, were excluded from the earlier analysis of around 640 of the donors. Cytomegalovirus status was reported to be diagnosed by the classifier with high specificity and sensitivity in both the original and validation cohorts. Most CMV-associated TCR beta chains appeared to be HLA-restricted in a later analysis, and the HLA associations seemed to be driven largely by CMV exposure. A further reported finding was that TCR beta sequences accurately predicted the HLA-A and HLA-B alleles for most subjects in the first cohort. Linkage disequilibrium might explain the correlated functional status among segregating V segments, but an unknown experimental factor could not be excluded. In a later analysis, the rate of TCR association differed among HLA loci, with DRB1 alleles having the most associated TCRs and HLA-C alleles having the fewest. Immune exposure information for the cohort was limited to CMV serostatus. An earlier analysis of several hundred of the donors showed that most TCR beta V segments appeared in productive rearrangements either about 90% or about 30% of the time, which broadly matched IMGT annotations. According to the authors, the approach could potentially be generalized to other disease states and immunological phenotypes. When HLA alleles, especially DR and DQ, strongly co-occurred, attributing TCR associations to individual alleles was difficult. An association between a missense DCLRE1C variant and V-gene and J-gene trimming of TCR beta chains was found in a later genetic analysis and replicated in an independent cohort. Some IMGT-functional V segments, including TRBV6-2 and TRBV6-3, could not be told apart with the 87-base-pair reads, so those segments were excluded. In a later analysis, HLA-associated TCR beta chains were found to be more clonally expanded and to have lower generation probabilities than equally common non-associated chains. In a later analysis, about 17,000 TCR beta sequences were associated with specific HLA alleles at a false discovery rate of 0.05. In a later genetic analysis, fewer N-insertions in productive TCRs were reported among donors in an Asian-associated ancestry cluster than the roughly 700-donor mean. This cohort had only TCR beta chains sequenced, and the lack of alpha or paired-chain data limited which features could be detected. The presence/absence analyses assumed that sequencing depth was roughly uniform across donors, and that assumption may not be true. A group of highly shared sequence variants was considered likely to be a technical artifact of the sequencing pipeline. In vitro tests confirmed that a few of the cytomegalovirus-associated TCR beta chains recognize cytomegalovirus antigens. HLA typing was unavailable for some donors at each locus, so association tests used only the typed subset. Across donors, most TCR sequences were observed very rarely, whereas some public TCRs were present in many individuals.

As concerns this clone: Its antigen is unknown. Base qualities were left out, and no much larger clone turns up one base away.

From the cysteine through the phenylalanine, the CDR3 covers 14 amino acids. Only the CDR3 DNA stays, 42 bases, in frame from base 1. Germline trimming amounts to 2 bases on V and 0 bases on J, with 0 as the count of junction bases outside the gene matches. From a lookup of the germline V gene, CDR1 and CDR2 are SGHTA and FQGNSA. To prepare the library, the immunoSEQ multiplex PCR assay was applied. The multiplex PCR relied on a mix of 60 forward primers for TCR Vbeta segments and 13 reverse primers for TCR Jbeta segments. A multiplex PCR assay on genomic DNA amplified the CDR3 region of rearranged TCR beta genes. On the Illumina HiSeq System, the amplified TCR beta libraries were sequenced as 87-base-pair reads. The study's processing was this. A later analysis counted 75 million to 100 million unique TCR beta chains across the 666 repertoires, and around 9.9 million of these chains were shared by at least two donors. Raw reads were error-corrected and collapsed into unique sequences by a nearest-neighbor algorithm in which closely related sequences were merged to remove PCR and sequencing errors. CDR3 sequences were aligned to IMGT reference sequences to assign V, D and J gene segments. For a sequence to be retained, at least a six-nucleotide match to both a V gene segment and a J gene segment was required. A rearrangement counted as productive if the CDR3 had no stop codons and remained in frame with V and J, and every other rearrangement counted as non-productive. Following IMGT convention, CDR3 was defined as the stretch from the second conserved V-encoded cysteine up to the conserved J-encoded phenylalanine. The earlier analysis of 550 to 650 of the donors excluded any sequence lacking an unambiguous match to a single V gene segment. In an earlier analysis of around 600 of the donors, V segments were called functional above 56.7% productive rearrangements and were called segregating when the between-donor standard deviation exceeded 5%. A statistical classification framework was built to diagnose cytomegalovirus status from the catalog of TCR beta chain sequences. In a later analysis, V and J genes were assigned by comparing TCR nucleotide sequences against IMGT/GENE-DB human TR gene sequences. The TCRdist pipeline was used in a later analysis to assign CDR3 sequences and most-parsimonious VDJ recombination scenarios. In a later analysis, each TCR beta chain was defined by its CDR3 amino acid sequence together with its V-gene family, and reads without a unique V-gene family were excluded. A later analysis removed several hundred highly shared, low-generation-probability nucleotide sequences to deal with suspected cross-contamination and a sequencing artifact. In a later analysis, a clonal expansion index for each public chain was calculated from normalized within-repertoire ranks of inferred template counts. A later analysis computed generation probabilities with a VDJ recombination model fitted to out-of-frame rearrangements, and checked the results against IGoR. A later analysis scored TCR-TCR, TCR-HLA and TCR-CMV co-occurrence with hypergeometric tests, applying a repertoire-size bias correction to TCR pairs. A later analysis estimated false discovery rates by permuting HLA or CMV assignments 20 times. A later analysis grouped co-occurring TCRs with DBSCAN, adding TCRdist sequence similarity when clustering within HLA-allele-positive subsets. For co-occurrence clustering, repertoires with fewer than 30,000 or more than 120,000 public chains were excluded, along with roughly 5 repertoires with anomalous nucleotide sharing. Sourced from immuneACCESS, this table was stored by TCRdb with only in-frame sequences that have V and J called. A share of the clones is absent; for the studies checked, an unresolved V gene accounts for under half, and the remainder has no known explanation. V, J and clone size reflect that table, while D and trimming were determined from the DNA. The sample records around 50,000 clones, roughly 53% of which are singletons. 10% to 15% of the sample is held by the ten biggest clonotypes.

The cohort was made up of around 720 healthy bone marrow donors. At the time of sampling, all cohort members were nominally healthy, though unrecorded immune exposures were likely present. CMV serostatus was recorded as positive for 289 and negative for about half of the 666 cohort members, whereas no CMV serostatus was recorded for the donor in question. A peripheral blood sample was collected from each donor, and TCR beta sequencing was performed on peripheral blood mononuclear cells. Genomic DNA extraction from the blood cell samples was performed with the Qiagen DNeasy Blood Extraction Kit. The chain couples TRBV7-2 to TRBJ1-2, and 7 junction bases match TRBD1. The material sequenced was PBMCs. This clonotype was sampled from a human donor in good health. The CDR3: CASSLQGANYGYTF. The bases are TGTGCCAGCAGCTTACAGGGGGCTAACTATGGCTACACCTTC.